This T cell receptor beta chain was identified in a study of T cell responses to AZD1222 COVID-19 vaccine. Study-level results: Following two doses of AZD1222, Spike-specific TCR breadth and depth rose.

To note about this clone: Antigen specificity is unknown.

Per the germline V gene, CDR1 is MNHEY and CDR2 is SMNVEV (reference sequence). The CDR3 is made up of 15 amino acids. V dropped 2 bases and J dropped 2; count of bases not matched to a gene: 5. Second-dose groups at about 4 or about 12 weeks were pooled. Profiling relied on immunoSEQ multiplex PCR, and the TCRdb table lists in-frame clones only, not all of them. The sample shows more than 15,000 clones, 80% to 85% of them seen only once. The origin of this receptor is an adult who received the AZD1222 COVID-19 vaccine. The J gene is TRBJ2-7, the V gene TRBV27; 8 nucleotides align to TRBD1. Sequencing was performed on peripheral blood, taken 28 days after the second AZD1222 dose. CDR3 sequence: CASSLMWTGPYEQYF. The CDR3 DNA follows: TGTGCCAGCAGTTTAATGTGGACAGGGCCCTACGAGCAGTACTTC.